The 10 T cell receptor beta chains given below trace back to one sample, sequenced in a study of cytomegalovirus exposure and HLA in healthy donors. Amplification used 60 Vbeta primers and 13 Jbeta primers. Sequenced by immunoSEQ multiplex PCR; TCRdb stores in-frame clones only, minus some. The sample table includes 150,000 to 200,000 clones. The sequencing input was PBMCs. These receptors were collected from a woman younger than 30 in good health and CMV-seropositive.

The chain recombines TRBV27 with TRBJ2-1, with a possible D match to TRBD2 (5 bases). The V and J ends lost 8 bases and 4 bases respectively, with 21 bases between them. The CDR3 length is 16 residues. Germline V CDR1 and CDR2: MNHEY, SMNVEV (reference sequence). The CDR3 loop is CASVSSLGVGYNEQFF. DNA of the CDR3: TGTGCCAGCGTATCGAGTTTGGGAGTTGGGTACAATGAGCAGTTCTTC.

The chain has TRBV7-8 and TRBJ2-2, with 11 bases that match TRBD2. Per germline, CDR1 SGHVS and CDR2 FQNEAQ. The V and J ends lost 5 bases and 4 bases, in that order; junction bases with no gene match: 6. The length of the CDR3 is 16 residues. The CDR3 region has the DNA TGTGCCAGCAGCGGAACTAGCGGGAGTTTCACCGGGGAGCTGTTTTTT. Protein sequence: CASSGTSGSFTGELFF.

The CDR3 DNA reads as TGTGCGGAGGCCAGGGGGCCTGGAAACACCATATATTTT. Its translation: CAEARGPGNTIYF. The genes are TRBV30 and TRBJ1-3, with 8 bases matching TRBD1. Germline CDR1 GTSNPN, CDR2 SVGIG (reference sequence). The CDR3 runs 13 residues.

This sequence joins TRBV7-3 and TRBJ2-3; no reliable D call. The CDR3 totals 13 residues. Looked up from germline, CDR1 is SGHTA and CDR2 is FQGTGA. The ends were cut back, 5 bases at V and 0 bases at J, with 6 bases in the middle. CDR3 in amino acids: CASSPQSTDTQYF. CDR3 coding DNA: TGTGCCAGCAGCCCACAGAGCACAGATACGCAGTATTTT.

Here the CDR3 DNA reads TGTGCCAGCAGCTTAGATAGAATCGGGGGTACTAACTATGGCTACACCTTC. Translation: CASSLDRIGGTNYGYTF. V gene TRBV11-2 combines with J gene TRBJ1-2; a weak D match, TRBD1 (5 bases). This CDR3 region has 17 residues. Per germline, CDR1 SGHAT and CDR2 FQNNGV. Between the trimmed V and J ends, which lost 0 bases and 0 bases, there was a span of 14 bases.

The chain uses TRBV29-1 and TRBJ2-7, with D tentatively TRBD2 (5 bases). Germline V gene sequence: CDR1 SQVTM, CDR2 ANQGSEA. This CDR3 comprises 17 residues. Trimming removed 2 bases from V and 0 bases from J, with 20 bases in between. The CDR3 bases are TGCAGCGTTGAAAACCCCTCCGGGAAGGAGAGCTCCTACGAGCAGTACTTC. Translated: CSVENPSGKESSYEQYF.

The chain uses TRBV6-1 and TRBJ2-7; 14 positions agree with TRBD2. After removal of 6 bases from V and 2 bases from J, the junction contained 0 bases not matched to a gene. The CDR3 is 14 amino acids. Germline CDR1 is MNHNS and CDR2 is SASEGT. This chain's CDR3 is CASRGLAGAYEQYF. CDR3 coding DNA: TGTGCCAGCAGGGGACTAGCGGGGGCCTACGAGCAGTACTTC.

The rearrangement joins TRBV18 to TRBJ1-5; 10 bases align to TRBD1. V lost 4 bases and J lost 1; bases outside the gene matches: 4. CDR1 and CDR2 (germline): KGHSH, LQKENI. The CDR3 spans 16 residues. The DNA of the CDR3 is TGTGCCAGCTCACTCGGGACAGGGGTGAGCAATCAGCCCCAGCATTTT. It specifies CASSLGTGVSNQPQHF.

The genes are TRBV25-1 and TRBJ2-5, with D perhaps matching TRBD1 (5 bases). V shed 6 bases and J shed 5 bases, with 19 bases lying between them. The CDR3 has 15 residues. Germline V gene data show CDR1 as MGHDK and CDR2 as SYGVNS. The DNA of the CDR3 is TGTGCCAGCAGCTCAGTAGACAGCCTCGGGGAGACCCAGTACTTC. Residues: CASSSVDSLGETQYF.

This chain links TRBV4-1 with TRBJ1-3; no definite D call. This CDR3 has 15 amino acids. Germline-derived CDR1 and CDR2 are MGHRA and YSYEKL. V dropped 6 bases and J dropped 4 bases, with 16 bases sitting between them. The CDR3 DNA reads as TGCGCCAGCAGTCCAGATAGAGGGAGCGGAAACACCATATATTTT. It specifies CASSPDRGSGNTIYF.